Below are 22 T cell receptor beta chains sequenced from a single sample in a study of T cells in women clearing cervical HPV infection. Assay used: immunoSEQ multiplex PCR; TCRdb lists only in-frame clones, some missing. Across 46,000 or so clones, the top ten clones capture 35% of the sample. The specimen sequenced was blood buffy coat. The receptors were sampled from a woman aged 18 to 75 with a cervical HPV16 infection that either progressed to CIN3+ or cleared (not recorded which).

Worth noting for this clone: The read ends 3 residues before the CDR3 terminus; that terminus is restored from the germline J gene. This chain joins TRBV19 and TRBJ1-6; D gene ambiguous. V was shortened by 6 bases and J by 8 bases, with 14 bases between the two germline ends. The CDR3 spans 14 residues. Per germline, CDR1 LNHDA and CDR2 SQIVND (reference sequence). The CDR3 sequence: CASRGRQVDSPLHF. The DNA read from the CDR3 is TGTGCCAGTAGGGGCAGGCAGGTGGATTCACCC.

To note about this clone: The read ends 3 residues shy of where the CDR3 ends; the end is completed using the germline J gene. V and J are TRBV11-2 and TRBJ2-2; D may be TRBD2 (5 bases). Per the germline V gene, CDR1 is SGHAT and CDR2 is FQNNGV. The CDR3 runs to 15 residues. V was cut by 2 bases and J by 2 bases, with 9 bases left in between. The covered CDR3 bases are TGTGCCAGCAGCTTACTAGCAAGAAACACCGGGGAG. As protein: CASSLLARNTGE. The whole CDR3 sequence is CASSLLARNTGELFF.

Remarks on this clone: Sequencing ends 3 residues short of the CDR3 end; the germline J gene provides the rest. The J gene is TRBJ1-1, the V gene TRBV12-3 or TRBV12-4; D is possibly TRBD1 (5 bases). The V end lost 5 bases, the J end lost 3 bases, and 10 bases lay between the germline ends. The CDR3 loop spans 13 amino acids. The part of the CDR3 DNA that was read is TGTGCCAGCAGTGTTATAGGGGACACTGAA. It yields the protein CASSVIGDTE. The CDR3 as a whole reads CASSVIGDTEAFF.

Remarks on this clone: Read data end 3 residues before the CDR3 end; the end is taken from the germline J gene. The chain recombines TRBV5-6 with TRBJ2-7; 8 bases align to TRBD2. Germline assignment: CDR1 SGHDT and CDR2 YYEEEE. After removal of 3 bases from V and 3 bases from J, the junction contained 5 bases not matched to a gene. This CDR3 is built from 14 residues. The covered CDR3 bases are TGTGCCAGCAGCTCTGGACTAGCCGTCTACGAG. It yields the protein CASSSGLAVYE. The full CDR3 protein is CASSSGLAVYEQYF.

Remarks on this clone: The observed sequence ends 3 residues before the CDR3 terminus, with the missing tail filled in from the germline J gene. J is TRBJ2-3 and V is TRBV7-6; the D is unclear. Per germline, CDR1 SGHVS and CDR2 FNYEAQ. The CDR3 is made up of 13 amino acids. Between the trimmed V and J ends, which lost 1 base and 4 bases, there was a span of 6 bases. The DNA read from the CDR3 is TGTGCCAGCAGCTTAGTGCAGGCAGATACG. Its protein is CASSLVQADT. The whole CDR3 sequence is CASSLVQADTQYF.

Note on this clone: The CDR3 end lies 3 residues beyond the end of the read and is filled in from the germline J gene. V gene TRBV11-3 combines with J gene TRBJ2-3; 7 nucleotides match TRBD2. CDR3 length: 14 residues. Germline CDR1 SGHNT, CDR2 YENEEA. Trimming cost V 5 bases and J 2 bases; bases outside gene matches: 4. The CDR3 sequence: CASSLRGDTDTQYF. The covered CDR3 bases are TGTGCCAGCAGCCTCCGGGGGGACACAGATACG.

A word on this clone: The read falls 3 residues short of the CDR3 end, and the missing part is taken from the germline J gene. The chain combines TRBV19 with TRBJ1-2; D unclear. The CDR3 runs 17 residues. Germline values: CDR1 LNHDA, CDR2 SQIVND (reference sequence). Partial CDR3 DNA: TGTGCCAGTAGTATAGACGCGTTCGACACCTCGACACCGGAC. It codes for CASSIDAFDTSTPD. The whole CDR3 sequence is CASSIDAFDTSTPDYTF.

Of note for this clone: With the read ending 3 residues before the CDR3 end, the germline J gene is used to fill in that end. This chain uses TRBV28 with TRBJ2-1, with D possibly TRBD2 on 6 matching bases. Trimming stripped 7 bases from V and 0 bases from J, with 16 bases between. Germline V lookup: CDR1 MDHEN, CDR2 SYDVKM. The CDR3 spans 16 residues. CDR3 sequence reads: CASKGSGGYSYNEQFF. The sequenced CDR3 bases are TGTGCCAGCAAGGGTTCCGGGGGATACTCCTACAATGAG.

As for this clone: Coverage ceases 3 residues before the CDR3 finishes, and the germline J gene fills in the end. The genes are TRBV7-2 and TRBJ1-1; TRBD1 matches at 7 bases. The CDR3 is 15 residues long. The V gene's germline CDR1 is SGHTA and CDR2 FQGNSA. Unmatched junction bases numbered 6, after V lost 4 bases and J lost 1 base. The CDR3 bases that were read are TGTGCCAGCAGCTCACCGCGACAGGGGAACACTGAA. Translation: CASSSPRQGNTE. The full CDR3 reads CASSSPRQGNTEAFF.

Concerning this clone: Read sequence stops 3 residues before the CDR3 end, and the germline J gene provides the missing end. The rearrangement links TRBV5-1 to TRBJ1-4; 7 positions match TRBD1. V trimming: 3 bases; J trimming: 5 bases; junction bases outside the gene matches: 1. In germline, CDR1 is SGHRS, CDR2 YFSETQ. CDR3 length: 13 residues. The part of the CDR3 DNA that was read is TGCGCCAGCAGCTCGACAGGGAATGAAAAA. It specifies CASSSTGNEK. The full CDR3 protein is CASSSTGNEKLFF.

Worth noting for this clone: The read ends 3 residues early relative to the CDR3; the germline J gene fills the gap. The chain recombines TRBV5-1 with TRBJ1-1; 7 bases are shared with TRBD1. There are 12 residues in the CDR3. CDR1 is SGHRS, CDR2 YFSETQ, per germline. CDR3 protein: CASSLDRVQAFF. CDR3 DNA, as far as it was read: TGCGCCAGCAGCCTCGACAGGGTGCAA.

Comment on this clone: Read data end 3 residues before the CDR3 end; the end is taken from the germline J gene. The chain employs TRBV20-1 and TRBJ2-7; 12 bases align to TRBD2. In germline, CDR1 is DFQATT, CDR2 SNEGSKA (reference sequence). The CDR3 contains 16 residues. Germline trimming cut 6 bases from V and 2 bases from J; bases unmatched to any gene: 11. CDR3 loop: CSALDPTSGGTYEQYF. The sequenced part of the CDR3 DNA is TGCAGTGCCCTCGACCCAACTAGCGGGGGGACCTACGAG.

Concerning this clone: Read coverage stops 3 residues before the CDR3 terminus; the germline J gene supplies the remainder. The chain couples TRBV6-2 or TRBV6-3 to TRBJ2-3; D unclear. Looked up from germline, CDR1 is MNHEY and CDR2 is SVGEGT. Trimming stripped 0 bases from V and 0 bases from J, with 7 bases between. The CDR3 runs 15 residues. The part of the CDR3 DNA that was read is TGTGCCAGCAGTTACTCGATAACTAGCACAGATACG. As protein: CASSYSITSTDT. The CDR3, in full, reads CASSYSITSTDTQYF.

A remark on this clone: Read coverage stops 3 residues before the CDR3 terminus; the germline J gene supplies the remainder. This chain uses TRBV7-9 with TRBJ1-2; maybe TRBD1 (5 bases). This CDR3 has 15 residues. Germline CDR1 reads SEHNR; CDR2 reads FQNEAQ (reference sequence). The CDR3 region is CASSSGLAGGYDYTF. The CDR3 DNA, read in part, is TGTGCCAGCAGCTCGGGACTAGCGGGAGGATACGAC.

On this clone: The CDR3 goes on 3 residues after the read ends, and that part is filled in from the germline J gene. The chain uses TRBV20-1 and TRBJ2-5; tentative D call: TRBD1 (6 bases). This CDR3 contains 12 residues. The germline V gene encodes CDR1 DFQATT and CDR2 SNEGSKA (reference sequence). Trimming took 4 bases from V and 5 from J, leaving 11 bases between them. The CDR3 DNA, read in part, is TGCAGTGCTATCCAGGGGATGGAGACC. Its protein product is CSAIQGMET. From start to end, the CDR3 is CSAIQGMETQYF.

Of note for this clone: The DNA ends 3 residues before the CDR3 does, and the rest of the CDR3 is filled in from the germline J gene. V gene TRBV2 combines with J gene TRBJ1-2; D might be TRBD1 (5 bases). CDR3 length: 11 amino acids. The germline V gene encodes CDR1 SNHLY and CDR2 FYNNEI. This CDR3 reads CASSEQTVYTF. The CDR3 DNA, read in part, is TGTGCCAGCAGTGAACAGACAGTC.

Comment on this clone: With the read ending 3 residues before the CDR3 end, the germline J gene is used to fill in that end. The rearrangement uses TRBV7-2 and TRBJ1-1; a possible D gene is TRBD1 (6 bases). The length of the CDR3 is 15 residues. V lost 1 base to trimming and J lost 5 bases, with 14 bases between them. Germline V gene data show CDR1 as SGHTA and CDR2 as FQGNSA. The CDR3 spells CASSLGMGARTEAFF. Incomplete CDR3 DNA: TGTGCCAGCAGCTTAGGGATGGGGGCGCGTACTGAA.

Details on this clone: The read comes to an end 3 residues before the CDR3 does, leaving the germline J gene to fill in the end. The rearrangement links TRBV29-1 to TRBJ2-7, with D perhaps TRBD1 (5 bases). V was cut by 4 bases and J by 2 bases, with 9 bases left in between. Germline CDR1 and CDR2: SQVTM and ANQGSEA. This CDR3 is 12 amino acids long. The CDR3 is CSVVDSPYEQYF. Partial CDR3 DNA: TGCAGCGTTGTCGACAGTCCCTACGAG.

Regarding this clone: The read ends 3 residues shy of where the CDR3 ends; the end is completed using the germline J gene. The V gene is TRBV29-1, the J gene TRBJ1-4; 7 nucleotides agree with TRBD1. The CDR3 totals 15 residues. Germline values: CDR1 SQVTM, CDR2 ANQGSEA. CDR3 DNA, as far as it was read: TGCAGCGGGGGAACAGGGGCCGGGGGGGCCAACGTA. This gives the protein CSGGTGAGGANV. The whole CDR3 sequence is CSGGTGAGGANVLFF.

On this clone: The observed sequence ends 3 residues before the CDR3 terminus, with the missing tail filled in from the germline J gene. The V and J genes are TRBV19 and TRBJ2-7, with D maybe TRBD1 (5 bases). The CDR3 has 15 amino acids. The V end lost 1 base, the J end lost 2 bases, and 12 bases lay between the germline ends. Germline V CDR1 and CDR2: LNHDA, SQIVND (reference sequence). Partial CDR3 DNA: TGTGCCAGTAGTATAGCGCAGGGATTGACCTACGAG. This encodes CASSIAQGLTYE. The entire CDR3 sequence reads CASSIAQGLTYEQYF.

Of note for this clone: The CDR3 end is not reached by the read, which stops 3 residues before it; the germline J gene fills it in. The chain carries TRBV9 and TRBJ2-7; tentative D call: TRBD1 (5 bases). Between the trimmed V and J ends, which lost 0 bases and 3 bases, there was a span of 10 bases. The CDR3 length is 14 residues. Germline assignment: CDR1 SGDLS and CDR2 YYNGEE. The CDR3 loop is CASSVGAGLYEQYF. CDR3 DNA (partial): TGTGCCAGCAGCGTAGGGGCAGGGCTCTACGAG.

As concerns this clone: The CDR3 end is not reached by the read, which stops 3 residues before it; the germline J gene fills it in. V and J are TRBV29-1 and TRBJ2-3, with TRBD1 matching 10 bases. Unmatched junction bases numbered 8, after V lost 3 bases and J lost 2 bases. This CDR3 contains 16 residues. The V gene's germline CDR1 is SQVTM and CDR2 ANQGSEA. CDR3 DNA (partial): TGCAGCGTTGATCGGGGGGGGACAGGGGTCACAGATACG. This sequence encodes CSVDRGGTGVTDT. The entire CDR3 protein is CSVDRGGTGVTDTQYF.